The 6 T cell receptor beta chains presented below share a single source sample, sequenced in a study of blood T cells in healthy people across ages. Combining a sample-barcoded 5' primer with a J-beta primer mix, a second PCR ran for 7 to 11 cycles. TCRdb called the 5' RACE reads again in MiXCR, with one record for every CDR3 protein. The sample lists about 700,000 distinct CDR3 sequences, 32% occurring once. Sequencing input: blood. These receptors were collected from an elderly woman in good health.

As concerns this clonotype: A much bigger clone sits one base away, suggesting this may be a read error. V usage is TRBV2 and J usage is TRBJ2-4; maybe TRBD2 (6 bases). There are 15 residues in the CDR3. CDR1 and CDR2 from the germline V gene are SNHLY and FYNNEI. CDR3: CAGSELGGREKEQYF. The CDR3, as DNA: TGTGCCGGCAGTGAACTCGGGGGAAGGGAGAAAGAGCAGTACTTC.

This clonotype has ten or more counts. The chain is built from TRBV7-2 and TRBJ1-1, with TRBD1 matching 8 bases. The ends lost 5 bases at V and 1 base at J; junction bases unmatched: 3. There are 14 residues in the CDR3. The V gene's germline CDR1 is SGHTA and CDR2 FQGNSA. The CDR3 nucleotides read TGTGCCAGCAGCATTGGACAGGGGAACACTGAAGCTTTCTTT. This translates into CASSIGQGNTEAFF.

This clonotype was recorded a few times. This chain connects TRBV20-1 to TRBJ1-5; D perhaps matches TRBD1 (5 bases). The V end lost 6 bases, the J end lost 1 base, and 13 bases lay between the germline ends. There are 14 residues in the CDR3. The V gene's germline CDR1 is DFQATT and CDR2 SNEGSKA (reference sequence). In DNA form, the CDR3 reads TGCAGTGCACCGACGGGGGGAAGCAATCAGCCCCAGCATTTT. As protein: CSAPTGGSNQPQHF.

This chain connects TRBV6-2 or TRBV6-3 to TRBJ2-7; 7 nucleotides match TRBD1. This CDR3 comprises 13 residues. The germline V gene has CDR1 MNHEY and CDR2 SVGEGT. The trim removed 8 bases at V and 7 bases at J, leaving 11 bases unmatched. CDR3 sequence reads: CASRKTGNNEQYF. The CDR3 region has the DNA TGTGCCAGCCGAAAGACAGGGAACAATGAGCAGTACTTC.

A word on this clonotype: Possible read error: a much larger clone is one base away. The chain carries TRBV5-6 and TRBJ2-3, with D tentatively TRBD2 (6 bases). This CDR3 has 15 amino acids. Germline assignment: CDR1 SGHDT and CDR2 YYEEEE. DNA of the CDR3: TGTGCCAACAGCCCGCTTACGGGGGTGACAGATACGCAGTATTTT. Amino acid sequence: CANSPLTGVTDTQYF.

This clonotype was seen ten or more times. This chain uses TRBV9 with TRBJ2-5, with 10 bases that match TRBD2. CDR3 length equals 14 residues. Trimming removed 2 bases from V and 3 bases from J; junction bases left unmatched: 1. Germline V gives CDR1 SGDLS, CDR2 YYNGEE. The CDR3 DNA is TGTGCCAGCAGCGTCGGACTAGCGGAAGAGACCCAGTACTTC. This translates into CASSVGLAEETQYF.